The next 8 T cell receptor beta chains were all read from a single sample in a study of blood T cell repertoires in COVID-19. Assay: immunoSEQ multiplex PCR; the TCRdb copy retains only in-frame clones and omits some. Here the sample spans hundreds of thousands of clones, 65% to 90% being singletons. Sequenced input: peripheral blood. The receptors were gathered from a man aged 45-65 years with active or convalescent COVID-19.

CDR3 sequence reads: CASSPSQGILNYGYTF. DNA of the CDR3: TGTGCCAGCTCACCAAGTCAGGGGATCCTTAACTATGGCTACACCTTC. The chain uses TRBV18 and TRBJ1-2; the D gene is possibly TRBD1 (6 bases). The CDR3 spans 16 residues. Per the germline V gene, CDR1 is KGHSH and CDR2 is LQKENI. Trimming pared 2 bases from V and 1 base from J, leaving 14 bases between.

J is TRBJ2-3 and V is TRBV5-1; D is possibly TRBD2 (6 bases). The CDR3 has 16 amino acids. Trimming removed 5 bases at V and 2 bases at J, with 18 bases between. Germline V gene lookup returns CDR1 SGHRS and CDR2 YFSETQ. CDR3 protein: CASRPLAGTLTDTQYF. DNA of the CDR3: TGCGCCAGCAGACCCTTGGCAGGGACTCTCACAGATACGCAGTATTTT.

The rearrangement links TRBV28 to TRBJ2-1; 13 bases match TRBD2. With V trimmed by 5 bases and J by 9 bases, 7 bases remained unmatched. This CDR3 region has 15 residues. Germline V gives CDR1 MDHEN, CDR2 SYDVKM. The CDR3 coding sequence is TGTGCCAGCAGTACACTAGCGGGAGGGCCGGGTGAGCAGTTCTTC. The encoded protein is CASSTLAGGPGEQFF.

The chain employs TRBV23-1 and TRBJ2-5; tentatively, D is TRBD2 (6 bases). TRBV23-1 is recorded as an ORF, its role being uncertain. CDR3 length: 12 amino acids. The V gene lost 11 bases and the J gene lost 5 bases, with 15 bases spanning the gap. CDR3 sequence reads: CALFLGGETQYF. CDR3 coding DNA: TGCGCCCTTTTTCTCGGGGGTGAGACCCAGTACTTC.

As for this clone: The identical CDR3 is also encoded by other nucleotide sequences in the sample. The rearrangement joins TRBV12-3 or TRBV12-4 to TRBJ1-5, with 8 bases lining up with TRBD1. V shed 8 bases and J 6 bases; nucleotides not matched to a gene: 6. The length of the CDR3 is 13 residues. The CDR3 protein is CASGQGLGQPQHF. The CDR3 nucleotides are TGTGCCAGCGGACAGGGCTTAGGTCAGCCCCAGCATTTT.

The chain recombines TRBV19 with TRBJ2-3; 12 positions agree with TRBD2. Trimming at V came to 8 bases and at J to 3 bases, leaving 15 bases not matched to a gene. This CDR3 has 18 amino acids. Germline V gives CDR1 LNHDA, CDR2 SQIVND (reference sequence). CDR3 loop: CASRPLSSTSGSTDTQYF. CDR3 DNA: TGTGCCAGTCGACCGCTATCCTCGACTAGCGGGAGTACAGATACGCAGTATTTT.

The J gene is TRBJ2-3, the V gene TRBV27, with TRBD2 matching 12 bases. The germline V gene has CDR1 MNHEY and CDR2 SMNVEV (reference sequence). This CDR3 is 18 amino acids long. V shed 1 base and J 7 bases; nucleotides not matched to a gene: 12. The CDR3 spells CASSLWARLAGVSYTQYF. The CDR3 bases are TGTGCCAGCAGTTTATGGGCAAGACTAGCGGGAGTTTCATATACGCAGTATTTT.

V usage is TRBV28 and J usage is TRBJ1-5, with TRBD1 matching over 8 bases. Germline V gives CDR1 MDHEN, CDR2 SYDVKM. V lost 2 bases, J lost 9 bases, and 6 bases stayed unmatched. The length of the CDR3 is 14 residues. CDR3 region: CASSLGQGQRPQHF. For the CDR3, the DNA is TGTGCCAGCAGTTTAGGACAGGGTCAGCGGCCCCAGCATTTT.